Shown below are 4 T cell receptor beta chains from a single sample sequenced in a study of OX40 agonist ivuxolimab in advanced cancers. Clones were read by immunoSEQ multiplex PCR, and TCRdb kept only the in-frame ones, dropping some. The table records approximately 33,000 clones, approximately 91% of them present only once. The sample here was CD4+ or CD8+ T cells sorted from blood, taken in a trial of the OX40 agonist ivuxolimab. The source is an adult with an advanced solid tumor such as melanoma, head and neck, liver or kidney cancer.

V usage is TRBV19 and J usage is TRBJ2-7; the D gene is possibly TRBD1 (6 bases). CDR3 length: 15 residues. Germline-derived CDR1 and CDR2 are LNHDA and SQIVND (reference sequence). Trimming removed 5 bases from V and 2 bases from J, with 16 bases in between. The CDR3 nucleotides are TGTGCCAGTAGTGCGAAACAGGGCCTAACCTACGAGCAGTACTTC. It codes for CASSAKQGLTYEQYF.

This clone has more than one count but fewer than ten. V gene TRBV29-1 combines with J gene TRBJ2-7; D remains unclear. Germline V gene data show CDR1 as SQVTM and CDR2 as ANQGSEA. The CDR3 runs 13 residues. V was clipped by 5 bases and J by 0 bases, with 11 bases between them. In DNA, the CDR3 is TGCAGCGTTCGGCCGGGTACCTCCTACGAGCAGTACTTC. Its translation: CSVRPGTSYEQYF.

This clone was seen only once. Within the sample, other DNA sequences also encode this same CDR3. The chain links TRBV6-5 to TRBJ2-1; D gene unclear. The CDR3 has 11 residues. The V gene's germline CDR1 is MNHEY and CDR2 SVGAGI. V lost 2 bases, J lost 7 bases, and 3 bases lay in between. CDR3 protein: CASSYGNEQFF. The CDR3 coding sequence is TGTGCCAGCAGTTACGGGAATGAGCAGTTCTTC.

This rearrangement joins TRBV28 to TRBJ2-7; D call uncertain. Trimming cost V 4 bases and J 6 bases, with 13 bases left between them. The CDR3 consists of 13 residues. Germline values: CDR1 MDHEN, CDR2 SYDVKM. The CDR3 coding sequence is TGTGCCAGCAGTTCGGTGGATCATGGCGAGCAGTACTTC. Translation gives CASSSVDHGEQYF.